One sample yielded the 27 T cell receptor beta chains listed below, sequenced in a study of OX40 agonist ivuxolimab in advanced cancers. Clones were read by immunoSEQ multiplex PCR, and TCRdb kept only the in-frame ones, dropping some. The sample lists tens of thousands of clones, just under 85% occurring once. Sequences were derived from CD4+ or CD8+ T cells sorted from blood, sampled in a trial of the OX40 agonist ivuxolimab. The receptors shown here come from an adult with an advanced solid tumor such as melanoma, head and neck, liver or kidney cancer.

The rearrangement links TRBV29-1 to TRBJ2-3; 7 nucleotides agree with TRBD1. From germline, CDR1 is SQVTM and CDR2 ANQGSEA. With V trimmed by 6 bases and J by 4 bases, 10 bases remained unmatched. The CDR3 extends over 14 amino acids. CDR3 in amino acids: CSVGTAIKSDTQYF. The CDR3 DNA reads as TGCAGCGTCGGGACAGCAATAAAATCAGATACGCAGTATTTT.

This chain connects TRBV7-2 to TRBJ2-1; D could derive from TRBD1 or TRBD2 (5 bases each). Germline V CDR1 and CDR2: SGHTA, FQGNSA. The CDR3 extends over 13 amino acids. Trimming took off 5 bases at V and 13 bases at J, with 18 bases between the two ends. CDR3 loop: CASSPPFGASQFF. CDR3 DNA sequence: TGTGCCAGCAGCCCCCCTTTCGGGGCTAGTCAGTTCTTC. The full variable domain, with the rest looked up from reference TRBV7-2 and TRBJ2-1, is GAGVSQSPSNKVTEKGKDVELRCDPISGHTALYWYRQSLGQGLEFLIYFQGNSAPDKSGLPSDRFSAERTGGSVSTLTIQRTQQEDSAVYLCASSPPFGASQFFGPGTRLTVL.

The chain carries TRBV15 and TRBJ2-1; 8 bases align to TRBD1. The CDR3 loop spans 16 amino acids. V shed 8 bases and J 1 base; nucleotides not matched to a gene: 10. The germline gives CDR1 LNHNV, CDR2 YYDKDF (reference sequence). The CDR3 loop is CATVGQETKSYNEQFF. Written as DNA, the CDR3 is TGTGCCACCGTGGGACAGGAGACCAAGTCCTACAATGAGCAGTTCTTC.

The V gene is TRBV7-8, the J gene TRBJ1-6, with D hard to call. Germline V lookup: CDR1 SGHVS, CDR2 FQNEAQ. The CDR3 runs to 14 residues. The V end was cut by 6 bases, the J end by 4 bases, with 10 bases between. The CDR3 is CASRMGDYNSPLHF. The CDR3 DNA follows: TGTGCCAGCAGAATGGGTGATTATAATTCACCCCTCCACTTT.

V gene TRBV6-6 combines with J gene TRBJ2-7, with D perhaps matching TRBD1 (5 bases). CDR3 length: 15 residues. V dropped 5 bases and J dropped 0 bases, with 14 bases sitting between them. Germline CDR1 MNHNY, CDR2 SVGAGI (reference sequence). CDR3 in amino acids: CASSSRDSFSYEQYF. CDR3 nucleotides: TGTGCCAGCAGTAGCCGAGACAGTTTCTCCTACGAGCAGTACTTC.

This chain uses TRBV30 with TRBJ1-2; D remains unclear. The CDR3 contains 15 residues. Germline V gene data show CDR1 as GTSNPN and CDR2 as SVGIG (reference sequence). The ends were cut back, 4 bases at V and 4 bases at J, with 19 bases in the middle. CDR3 region: CAWTPGGGYGYGYTF. CDR3 DNA sequence: TGTGCCTGGACCCCTGGTGGAGGGTACGGCTATGGCTACACCTTC. Filled out from reference TRBV30 and TRBJ1-2, the complete variable domain reads SQTIHQWPATLVQPVGSPLSLECTVEGTSNPNLYWYRQAAGRGLQLLFYSVGIGQISSEVPQNLSASRPQDRQFILSSKKLLLSDSGFYLCAWTPGGGYGYGYTFGSGTRLTVV.

V is TRBV11-3 and J is TRBJ1-2; 7 nucleotides match TRBD1. Trimming removed 1 base from V and 2 bases from J; junction bases left unmatched: 10. Germline V CDR1 and CDR2: SGHNT, YENEEA. The CDR3 runs to 17 residues. Written as DNA, the CDR3 is TGTGCCAGCAGCTTAGCGCTCTGGGAAGGGGGCAACTATGGCTACACCTTC. The encoded protein is CASSLALWEGGNYGYTF.

The chain employs TRBV4-1 and TRBJ2-3, with 9 positions matching TRBD1. J gave up 8 bases and V 0 bases, and 9 bases lay outside the gene matches. CDR3 size: 16 residues. Germline loops: CDR1 MGHRA, CDR2 YSYEKL. CDR3 region: CASSQDRGTGSVTQYF. As DNA, the CDR3 is TGCGCCAGCAGCCAAGATCGAGGGACAGGGTCGGTTACGCAGTATTTT.

V gene TRBV6-5 combines with J gene TRBJ1-3, with 9 bases identical to TRBD1. J gave up 4 bases and V 0 bases, and 4 bases lay outside the gene matches. The CDR3 spans 16 residues. The V gene's germline CDR1 is MNHEY and CDR2 SVGAGI. The CDR3 is CASSYSRTGDGNTIYF. DNA for the CDR3: TGTGCCAGCAGTTACTCTAGGACAGGGGACGGAAACACCATATATTTT.

The chain joins TRBV15 to TRBJ2-3, with D possibly being TRBD1 (6 bases). V was clipped by 3 bases and J by 2 bases, with 12 bases between them. CDR3 length: 15 amino acids. Germline V gene sequence: CDR1 LNHNV, CDR2 YYDKDF (reference sequence). CDR3 sequence: CATSSRQAITDTQYF. The CDR3 DNA follows: TGTGCCACCAGCAGTCGACAGGCCATCACAGATACGCAGTATTTT.

The chain uses TRBV6-1 and TRBJ2-2, with no clear D. V lost 4 bases, J lost 6 bases, and 18 bases lay in between. Germline values: CDR1 MNHNS, CDR2 SASEGT. The CDR3 is 16 amino acids. The DNA of the CDR3 is TGTGCCAGCAGTGCCCAGATGTTAGGACGGCCCGGGGAGCTGTTTTTT. Translating it yields CASSAQMLGRPGELFF.

The rearrangement joins TRBV7-2 to TRBJ1-1; D not resolved. Deletions cut 1 base from V and 1 base from J, with 7 bases between. The CDR3 is 14 amino acids. In germline, CDR1 is SGHTA, CDR2 FQGNSA. The CDR3 nucleotides read TGTGCCAGCAGCTTAGATATAGGGAACACTGAAGCTTTCTTT. It codes for CASSLDIGNTEAFF.

The chain carries TRBV18 and TRBJ2-7; possible D gene TRBD1, 5 bases. Trimming cost V 0 bases and J 0 bases, with 15 bases left between them. Germline lookup yields CDR1 KGHSH and CDR2 LQKENI. The length of the CDR3 is 17 residues. Here the CDR3 DNA reads TGTGCCAGCTCACCACCGTTTGAACAGGATATCTCCTACGAGCAGTACTTC. Its protein is CASSPPFEQDISYEQYF.

The count of this clone is one. V and J are TRBV19 and TRBJ2-5; tentative D call: TRBD2 (6 bases). The CDR3 runs 15 residues. Germline CDR1 is LNHDA and CDR2 is SQIVND (reference sequence). Trimming shortened V by 1 base and J by 5 bases, and 14 bases separated the two germline ends. CDR3 sequence (DNA): TGTGCCAGTAGTATAGCCCCGGGGGAGAGGGAGACCCAGTACTTC. Translation gives CASSIAPGERETQYF.

This chain links TRBV4-1 with TRBJ2-5; D might be TRBD1 (5 bases). CDR3 size: 13 residues. Trimming removed 6 bases from V and 4 bases from J, with 12 bases in between. Germline CDR1 MGHRA, CDR2 YSYEKL. In DNA, the CDR3 is TGCGCCAGCAGTTTCTTCAGGGCAGAGACCCAGTACTTC. This gives the protein CASSFFRAETQYF.

The chain combines TRBV2 with TRBJ1-3; unclear D gene. Germline assignment: CDR1 SNHLY and CDR2 FYNNEI. This CDR3 contains 14 residues. Trimming removed 1 base from V and 0 bases from J, with 4 bases in between. The CDR3 spells CASSEDSSGNTIYF. Here the CDR3 DNA reads TGTGCCAGCAGTGAAGACAGCTCTGGAAACACCATATATTTT.

The chain has TRBV6-5 and TRBJ2-2; D is undetermined. The length of the CDR3 is 14 residues. The germline V gene encodes CDR1 MNHEY and CDR2 SVGAGI. The V gene lost 6 bases and the J gene lost 4 bases, with 12 bases spanning the gap. CDR3 amino acids: CASSRAPITGELFF. CDR3 nucleotides: TGTGCCAGCAGCCGGGCCCCTATCACCGGGGAGCTGTTTTTT.

This clone was detected only once. This chain links TRBV19 with TRBJ2-2; TRBD2 might be the D (5 bases). V lost 0 bases and J 6 bases, leaving 14 bases between the germline ends. The CDR3 extends over 16 amino acids. The V gene's germline CDR1 is LNHDA and CDR2 SQIVND (reference sequence). The CDR3 region has the DNA TGTGCCAGTAGTATAGATATCACGGGAAACTCCGGGGAGCTGTTTTTT. Its protein is CASSIDITGNSGELFF.

This clone has at least ten counts. The V gene is TRBV6-6, the J gene TRBJ1-2, with TRBD1 matching over 7 bases. Losses at the gene ends were 2 bases for V and 4 bases for J; bases not matched to a gene: 10. The germline V gene has CDR1 MNHNY and CDR2 SVGAGI (reference sequence). The CDR3 covers 16 residues. CDR3 DNA: TGTGCCAGCAGTTACCCATCCGACAGGGAGGCCTATGGCTACACCTTC. Translated: CASSYPSDREAYGYTF.

This clone was counted only a few times. The chain uses TRBV7-2 and TRBJ2-3; D remains unclear. Between the trimmed V and J ends, which lost 1 base and 2 bases, there was a span of 10 bases. The CDR3 consists of 15 residues. Germline lookup yields CDR1 SGHTA and CDR2 FQGNSA. CDR3 nucleotide sequence: TGTGCCAGCAGCTTAGTGACGGCCTTCACAGATACGCAGTATTTT. It yields the protein CASSLVTAFTDTQYF.

This rearrangement joins TRBV2 to TRBJ2-4; no firm D call. This CDR3 has 13 residues. Per germline, CDR1 SNHLY and CDR2 FYNNEI. Trimming removed 6 bases from V and 4 bases from J, with 10 bases in between. In DNA form, the CDR3 reads TGTGCCAGCAGACACCCTCAGAAAAACATTCAGTACTTC. Its protein is CASRHPQKNIQYF.

The genes are TRBV11-2 and TRBJ2-1; 7 bases map to TRBD2. Germline trimming cut 6 bases from V and 0 bases from J; bases unmatched to any gene: 5. CDR3 size: 15 residues. Germline V CDR1 and CDR2: SGHAT, FQNNGV. This CDR3 is CASSSSGYSYNEQFF. CDR3 nucleotide sequence: TGTGCCAGCAGTTCTAGCGGATACTCCTACAATGAGCAGTTCTTC.

The genes are TRBV6-1 and TRBJ2-1; no clear D. CDR1 MNHNS and CDR2 SASEGT come from the germline V gene. The CDR3 runs 13 residues. The V end lost 3 bases, the J end lost 12 bases, and 15 bases lay between the germline ends. DNA for the CDR3: TGTGCCAGCAGTGACGGGCCTTCAATGGGGCAGTTCTTC. Its protein product is CASSDGPSMGQFF.

The chain combines TRBV7-2 with TRBJ2-5; D is perhaps TRBD2 (5 bases). From germline, CDR1 is SGHTA and CDR2 FQGNSA. CDR3 length: 14 amino acids. Trimming cost V 6 bases and J 5 bases, with 16 bases left between them. The CDR3 protein is CASSLLAGPETQYF. The DNA for the CDR3 is TGTGCCAGCAGTTTGCTAGCTGGACCGGAGACCCAGTACTTC.

The J gene is TRBJ1-5, the V gene TRBV6-5; D gene uncertain. V was pared by 6 bases and J by 4 bases, with 16 bases between. Per germline, CDR1 MNHEY and CDR2 SVGAGI. The CDR3 is made up of 15 amino acids. CDR3 in amino acids: CASRTDREKNQPQHF. The CDR3 region has the DNA TGTGCCAGCAGGACGGACCGGGAGAAGAATCAGCCCCAGCATTTT.

The V gene is TRBV4-1, the J gene TRBJ2-1; D not resolved. Per the germline V gene, CDR1 is MGHRA and CDR2 is YSYEKL. This CDR3 has 14 amino acids. The V and J ends lost 6 bases and 3 bases respectively, with 12 bases between them. The chain's CDR3 is CASSRVGDYNEQFF. CDR3 coding DNA: TGCGCCAGCAGTCGTGTGGGTGACTACAATGAGCAGTTCTTC.

The CDR3 region has the DNA TGTGCCAGCAGACAAGGGACAGAAAAACTGTTTTTT. It yields the protein CASRQGTEKLFF. This sequence joins TRBV13 and TRBJ1-4; the D gene is possibly TRBD1 (6 bases). CDR1 and CDR2 (germline): PRHDT, FYEKMQ (reference sequence). V was clipped by 6 bases and J by 8 bases, with 10 bases between them. This CDR3 has 12 amino acids.